A selection of T cell receptor beta chains follows, all from one sample in a study of blood T cell repertoires in COVID-19. Sequencing was performed with immunoSEQ multiplex PCR; in TCRdb, only in-frame clones are kept and a portion is missing. The sample carries around 230,000 clones, approximately 86% recorded once. The specimen was PBMCs or T cells enriched from blood (not recorded which). These receptors originate from a woman in her thirties or forties with acute COVID-19. Each CDR3 is given with its conserved first and last residue. D genes are given only for firm matches. The size entry is marked missing in some rows and otherwise reads once, few, many or a size class.

V	J	D	size	DNA	CDR3
TRBV7-9	TRBJ2-2	NA	NA	TGTGCCAGCAGCAGACGATATAGCGGTAGGGCGGGACAGAACTACACCGGGGAGCTGTTTTTT	CASSRRYSGRAGQNYTGELFF
TRBV9	TRBJ1-4	NA	NA	TGTGCCAGCAGCATTGTAGTCCCCTCCCGACAGACAACTAATGAAAAACTGTTTTTT	CASSIVVPSRQTTNEKLFF
TRBV15	TRBJ2-4	TRBD2	NA	TGTGCCACCAGCAGAGATTATCCGACTAGCGGGAAAAACATTCAGTACTTC	CATSRDYPTSGKNIQYF
TRBV9	TRBJ2-3	TRBD1	NA	TGTGCCAGCAGCCGACAGGGGGCGGCAGATACGCAGTATTTT	CASSRQGAADTQYF
TRBV2	TRBJ2-2	NA	NA	TGTGCCAGCAGTGAAGTACAGGCTGGCACCGGGGAGCTGTTTTTT	CASSEVQAGTGELFF
TRBV3-1/TRBV3-2	TRBJ2-2	TRBD1	NA	TGTGCCAGCAGCCTGGGGACAGGGTGGGGCACCGGGGAGCTGTTTTTT	CASSLGTGWGTGELFF
TRBV19	TRBJ2-1	TRBD2	NA	TGTGCCAGTATGGGGCTAGCGGGAGGGAATGAGCAGTTCTTC	CASMGLAGGNEQFF
TRBV29-1	TRBJ2-3	NA	NA	TGCAGCGCTGAACAGGCGAGCACAGATACGCAGTATTTT	CSAEQASTDTQYF
TRBV6-1	TRBJ1-5	NA	NA	TGTGCCAGCAGTGAACCCCCAGGGGCCAGCAATCAGCCCCAGCATTTT	CASSEPPGASNQPQHF
TRBV7-9	TRBJ2-5	TRBD1	NA	TGTGCCAGCAGCTTGGTACAGGGGCGAGAGACCCAGTACTTC	CASSLVQGRETQYF
TRBV4-1	TRBJ1-3	NA	NA	TGCGCCAGCAGCCACTCAGGACAGAGCTCTGGAAACACCATATATTTT	CASSHSGQSSGNTIYF
TRBV28	TRBJ1-4	TRBD1	NA	TGTGCCAGCAGTGACCGGACAGGGCAATGGGAAAAACTGTTTTTT	CASSDRTGQWEKLFF
TRBV7-9	TRBJ2-1	TRBD2	NA	TGTGCCAGCAGCTTGGATCTAGCGGGTTACTCCTACAATGAGCAGTTCTTC	CASSLDLAGYSYNEQFF
TRBV5-1	TRBJ1-3	TRBD1	NA	TGCGCCAGCAGCCCAACACCGGGACAGGGAGGTGGAGGAAACACCATATATTTT	CASSPTPGQGGGGNTIYF
TRBV29-1	TRBJ2-7	TRBD1	NA	TGCAGCGTTGAAGAATGGACAGGGGTCTACGAGCAGTACTTC	CSVEEWTGVYEQYF
TRBV24-1	TRBJ2-1	NA	few	TGTGCCACCAGTGATACCGACAGGTTCAATGAGCAGTTCTTC	CATSDTDRFNEQFF
TRBV4-2	TRBJ1-2	NA	NA	TGTGCCAGCAGCCAAGAGCGGGAGGGCTATGGCTACACCTTC	CASSQEREGYGYTF
TRBV4-2	TRBJ1-1	NA	NA	TGTGCCAGCAGCGAAGAAACAGGGAGGAACACTGAAGCTTTCTTT	CASSEETGRNTEAFF
TRBV29-1	TRBJ2-1	NA	NA	TGCAGCGTTGACTACAGGAGCGCCTACAATGAGCAGTTCTTC	CSVDYRSAYNEQFF
TRBV19	TRBJ2-4	TRBD1	NA	TGTGCCAGTAGTCCGTGGGGACAGGCACTAGCCAAAAACATTCAGTACTTC	CASSPWGQALAKNIQYF
TRBV12-5	TRBJ2-2	NA	NA	TGTGCTAGTGGGGCAAGCACCGGGGAGCTGTTTTTT	CASGASTGELFF
TRBV19	TRBJ1-2	TRBD1	few	TGTGCCAGTAGTCGAGGTGCCGGGACAGACTATGGCTACACCTTC	CASSRGAGTDYGYTF
TRBV30	TRBJ2-2	NA	NA	TGTGCCTGCTACAGCCCACACACCGGGGAGCTGTTTTTT	CACYSPHTGELFF
TRBV19	TRBJ2-5	NA	once	TGTGCCAGTAGTGCTGCGGGAGAGACCCAGTACTTC	CASSAAGETQYF
TRBV5-1	TRBJ2-1	NA	NA	TGCGCCAGCAGCTTGGGGGGGACTCAGGCAGGGCAGTTCTTC	CASSLGGTQAGQFF
TRBV7-9	TRBJ1-5	NA	NA	TGTGCCAGCAGCTTGGGAGATTATAGCAATCAGCCCCAGCATTTT	CASSLGDYSNQPQHF
TRBV4-1	TRBJ2-7	NA	NA	TGCGCCAGCAGCCAAGAATTCGGGGGGCACTACGAGCAGTACTTC	CASSQEFGGHYEQYF
TRBV15	TRBJ1-4	NA	NA	TGTGCCACCGAGAAAACCCAGGGTGGTGAAAAACTGTTTTTT	CATEKTQGGEKLFF
TRBV27	TRBJ2-1	NA	NA	TGTGCCAGCAGTCCCCGGAGCGGAATAACCTACAATGAGCAGTTCTTC	CASSPRSGITYNEQFF
TRBV3-1/TRBV3-2	TRBJ1-2	NA	NA	TGTGCCAGCAGCCAAGACGGCCAGGTTGGCTACACCTTC	CASSQDGQVGYTF
TRBV4-2	TRBJ2-2	TRBD2	NA	TGTGCCAGCAGCCAAGGCCGACTAGCGGGAGCGAACACCGGGGAGCTGTTTTTT	CASSQGRLAGANTGELFF
TRBV4-1	TRBJ2-3	TRBD2	NA	TGCGCCAGCAGCCATCCATCGGGCGGGAGGGCCGGAGATACGCAGTATTTT	CASSHPSGGRAGDTQYF
TRBV29-1	TRBJ2-1	NA	NA	TGCAGCGTAGCGGGTCTGCGATCATACAATGAGCAGTTCTTC	CSVAGLRSYNEQFF
TRBV9	TRBJ2-5	NA	NA	TGTGCCAGCAGCGTAGTGGGAGCCACCCAAGAGACCCAGTACTTC	CASSVVGATQETQYF
TRBV5-6	TRBJ2-7	NA	once	TGTGCCAGCAGCTCCTACCCTAATTACGAGCAGTACTTC	CASSSYPNYEQYF
TRBV7-9	TRBJ1-1	NA	NA	TGTGCCAGCAGCTTAGCCAGGGCGGCCACTGAAGCTTTCTTT	CASSLARAATEAFF
TRBV15	TRBJ1-1	NA	NA	TGTGCCACCAGCAGGGTGAGGGAGGACACTGAAGCTTTCTTT	CATSRVREDTEAFF
TRBV7-2	TRBJ1-3	NA	NA	TGTGCCAGCAGCTTACGGCCAGGCCACCTGAACTTTACTGGAAACACCATATATTTT	CASSLRPGHLNFTGNTIYF
TRBV6-5	TRBJ2-3	NA	NA	TGTGCCAGCGAGACTAGCACAGATACGCAGTATTTT	CASETSTDTQYF
TRBV5-1	TRBJ1-6	TRBD1	NA	TGCGCCAGCAGCTTAGGGGACAGCGATAATTCACCCCTCCACTTT	CASSLGDSDNSPLHF
TRBV5-1	TRBJ2-2	NA	NA	TGCGCCAGCAGCAGCAGCGGAGGGCCGGGCACCGGGGAGCTGTTTTTT	CASSSSGGPGTGELFF